This is a list of T cell receptor beta chains from one sample in a study of T cell responses to AZD1222 COVID-19 vaccine. The data were produced by immunoSEQ multiplex PCR, yet TCRdb's version contains in-frame clones alone and is incomplete. The sample shows about 120,000 clones, around 84% of them seen only once. Sequencing used peripheral blood, obtained 28 days after the second AZD1222 dose. All receptors derive from an adult who received the AZD1222 COVID-19 vaccine. The CDR3 runs from the conserved cysteine through the conserved F or W. A D gene is named only where the DNA matches it firmly. Size tells how often a clone was seen (once, few, many) or the class of an expanded clone, and some rows leave it out.

j_call d_call clone_size v_call cdr3_nt cdr3_aa
TRBJ1-2 TRBD1 NA TRBV30 TGTGCCTGGAGTGGGACAGGGAAAGATGGCTACACCTTC CAWSGTGKDGYTF
TRBJ1-1 NA NA TRBV29-1 TGCAGCGCGCGAAGGGGTGTGAACACTGAAGCTTTCTTT CSARRGVNTEAFF
TRBJ2-4 TRBD1 NA TRBV18 TGTGCCAGCTCACCATCCAGGGGGCTTGTAAACATTCAGTACTTC CASSPSRGLVNIQYF
TRBJ2-5 NA NA TRBV9 TGTGCCAGCAGCGTAGAGGGGGGCTTTCCCCCAGAGACCCAGTACTTC CASSVEGGFPPETQYF
TRBJ2-7 NA NA TRBV2 TGTGCCAGCAGTGACCGGACAGTCTCCTACGAGCAGTACTTC CASSDRTVSYEQYF
TRBJ2-1 NA NA TRBV12-3/TRBV12-4 TGTGCCAGCAGTTTGGAGCGGTTAGAGCAGTTCTTC CASSLERLEQFF
TRBJ1-4 TRBD1 NA TRBV27 TGTGCCAGCAGGCAGACAGGGGGCGTTGAAAAACTGTTTTTT CASRQTGGVEKLFF
TRBJ1-6 NA NA TRBV11-1 TGTGCCAGCCGCAGGGTGGTTAATTCACCCCTCCACTTT CASRRVVNSPLHF
TRBJ1-2 NA NA TRBV5-1 TGCGCCAGCAGCTTGGCCGGGCCCCCCTCTGGCTACACCTTC CASSLAGPPSGYTF
TRBJ1-4 TRBD1 few TRBV19 TGTGCCAGTAGTATAGATGGAACCGGGACAGGGGATGAAAAACTGTTTTTT CASSIDGTGTGDEKLFF
TRBJ1-4 NA NA TRBV28 TGTGCCAGCACTTTGCCCGGGACGGGGGAAAAACTGTTTTTT CASTLPGTGEKLFF
TRBJ2-1 TRBD2 NA TRBV14 TGTGCCAGCAGCCCCCCCACAGCGGGAGGAAGGGTAAATGAGCAGTTCTTC CASSPPTAGGRVNEQFF
TRBJ1-3 NA once TRBV11-2 TGTGCCAGCAGGAAACTGACAGGCCGCTCTGGAAACACCATATATTTT CASRKLTGRSGNTIYF